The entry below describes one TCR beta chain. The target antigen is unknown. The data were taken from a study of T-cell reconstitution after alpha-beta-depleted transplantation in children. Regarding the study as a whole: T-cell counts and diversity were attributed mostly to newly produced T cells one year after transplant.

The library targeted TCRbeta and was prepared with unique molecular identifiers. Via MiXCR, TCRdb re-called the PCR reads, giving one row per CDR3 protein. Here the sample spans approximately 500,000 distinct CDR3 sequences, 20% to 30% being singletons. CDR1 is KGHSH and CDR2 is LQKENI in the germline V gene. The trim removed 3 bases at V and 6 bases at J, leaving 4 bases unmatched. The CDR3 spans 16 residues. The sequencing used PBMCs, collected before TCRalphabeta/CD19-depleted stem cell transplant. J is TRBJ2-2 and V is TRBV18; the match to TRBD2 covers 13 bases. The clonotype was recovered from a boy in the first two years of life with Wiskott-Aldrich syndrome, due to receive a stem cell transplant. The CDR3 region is CASSPLGLAGSGELFF. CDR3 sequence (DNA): TGTGCCAGCTCACCTCTGGGACTAGCGGGATCCGGGGAGCTGTTTTTT.